Each of the 18 T cell receptor beta chains below was sequenced from the same sample in a study of post-analysis software for immune sequencing data. Study-level findings and limits: Among 5 or 6 TRBV segments more frequent in patients than controls were TRBV5-6, TRBV5-1 and TRBV20-1.

Each TCR beta cDNA library carried unique molecular identifiers. TCRdb fed the PCR reads into MiXCR, producing one record per CDR3 protein. Among fewer than 550,000 distinct CDR3 sequences, less than 40% were seen once, and the ten largest hold 4.5% to 7.5%. What these receptors recognize is not known. The sequenced material came from blood. The receptor set was obtained from a girl aged 2-17 years with multiple sclerosis.

The sample holds a few counts of this clonotype. CDR3 amino acids: CSARFGARSPLHF. CDR3 coding DNA: TGCAGTGCTAGGTTTGGGGCAAGATCACCCCTCCACTTT. The chain combines TRBV20-1 with TRBJ1-6; D is possibly TRBD1 (5 bases). Germline V CDR1 and CDR2: DFQATT, SNEGSKA (reference sequence). The CDR3 extends over 13 amino acids. Deletions cut 3 bases from V and 10 bases from J, with 13 bases between.

This clonotype was picked up a small number of times. Compared with germline, one end of the junction differs, possibly owing to a read error. J is TRBJ2-1 and V is TRBV15; D is unresolved. The CDR3 extends over 16 amino acids. The germline gives CDR1 LNHNV, CDR2 YYDKDF (reference sequence). CDR3 DNA sequence: TGTGCCACCAGCACCGAAGGACCCTTGTCCTACGATGAGCAGTTCTTC. Its translation is CATSTEGPLSYDEQFF.

As for this clonotype: One end of the junction is discordant with germline, which a read error may explain. CDR3 sequence reads: CAGSQESGYLEQFF. In DNA form, the CDR3 reads TGTGCCGGCAGCCAAGAATCCGGCTACCTTGAGCAGTTCTTC. This chain connects TRBV14 to TRBJ2-1; D is ambiguous. Germline lookup yields CDR1 SGHDN and CDR2 FVKESK. The CDR3 contains 14 residues.

This clonotype was found many times. The chain carries TRBV6-1 and TRBJ2-7; maybe TRBD1 (6 bases). V was trimmed by 1 base and J by 2 bases, leaving 12 bases between them. Germline V gene data show CDR1 as MNHNS and CDR2 as SASEGT. The CDR3 sequence is 15 residues long. CDR3 DNA: TGTGCCAGCAGTGAAGACAGGGATCGCCCCTACGAGCAGTACTTC. Protein product: CASSEDRDRPYEQYF.

The chain is built from TRBV11-2 and TRBJ2-3; TRBD2 matches 8 bases. This CDR3 region has 16 residues. The germline CDR1 and CDR2 sequences are SGHAT and FQNNGV. Losses at the gene ends were 5 bases for V and 2 bases for J; bases not matched to a gene: 9. CDR3 region: CASSPRTSRYTDTQYF. The CDR3, as DNA: TGTGCCAGCAGCCCTAGGACTAGCCGTTACACAGATACGCAGTATTTT.

The chain employs TRBV2 and TRBJ1-1; D possibly corresponds to TRBD1 (5 bases). The CDR3 covers 13 residues. V lost 8 bases, J lost 0 bases, and 10 bases lay in between. Germline V lookup: CDR1 SNHLY, CDR2 FYNNEI. This CDR3 reads CASGRQMNTEAFF. CDR3 in DNA: TGTGCCAGCGGCCGACAGATGAACACTGAAGCTTTCTTT.

The rearrangement links TRBV6-1 to TRBJ2-1, with 7 bases fitting TRBD2. Per the germline V gene, CDR1 is MNHNS and CDR2 is SASEGT. Unmatched junction bases numbered 7, after V lost 4 bases and J lost 7 bases. The CDR3 consists of 14 residues. The CDR3 loop is CASSVLARPNEQFF. The DNA for the CDR3 is TGTGCCAGCAGTGTACTAGCGAGGCCGAATGAGCAGTTCTTC.

The chain is built from TRBV9 and TRBJ2-5, with D maybe TRBD1 (5 bases). Germline loops: CDR1 SGDLS, CDR2 YYNGEE. The V and J ends lost 0 bases and 5 bases respectively, with 11 bases between them. The CDR3 consists of 14 residues. CDR3 amino acids: CASSVDGATETQYF. The CDR3 bases are TGTGCCAGCAGCGTAGATGGGGCTACCGAGACCCAGTACTTC.

This clonotype was seen a handful of times. The rearrangement uses TRBV18 and TRBJ2-5; D tentatively fits TRBD1 or TRBD2 (5 bases each). Between the trimmed V and J ends, which lost 4 bases and 1 base, there was a span of 16 bases. Germline lookup yields CDR1 KGHSH and CDR2 LQKENI. The CDR3 sequence is 16 residues long. The CDR3 coding sequence is TGTGCCAGCTCACAAGGTGTCGGGGCCCTCCAAGAGACCCAGTACTTC. The encoded protein is CASSQGVGALQETQYF.

This clonotype was seen only a few times. V gene TRBV29-1 combines with J gene TRBJ2-3; perhaps TRBD2 as D (6 bases). Germline V gives CDR1 SQVTM, CDR2 ANQGSEA. The CDR3 spans 13 residues. Trimming removed 6 bases at V and 8 bases at J, with 18 bases between. The chain's CDR3 is CSVPFQSGGTQYF. CDR3 nucleotides: TGCAGCGTGCCCTTTCAATCCGGGGGTACGCAGTATTTT.

This clonotype was seen a few times. CDR3 DNA sequence: TGTGCCAGCAGGACCGGGACACCTAGGGCCTACGAGCAGTACTTC. It encodes CASRTGTPRAYEQYF. The rearrangement uses TRBV6-6 and TRBJ2-7; weak D call: TRBD1 (6 bases). The CDR3 contains 15 residues. The ends were cut back, 6 bases at V and 2 bases at J, with 17 bases in the middle. Per germline, CDR1 MNHNY and CDR2 SVGAGI (reference sequence).

The chain joins TRBV2 to TRBJ1-1; D unclear. Deletions cut 3 bases from V and 3 bases from J, with 11 bases between. CDR3 length: 14 residues. Germline V gene lookup returns CDR1 SNHLY and CDR2 FYNNEI. The CDR3 bases are TGTGCCAGCAGTGAGGACGGAATAGACACTGAAGCTTTCTTT. As protein: CASSEDGIDTEAFF.

The chain is built from TRBV7-2 and TRBJ1-1; the D gene is possibly TRBD1 (5 bases). CDR1 SGHTA and CDR2 FQGNSA come from the germline V gene. The V end was cut by 1 base, the J end by 0 bases, with 6 bases between. The CDR3 has 14 residues. This CDR3 reads CASSLDRMNTEAFF. The CDR3 DNA is TGTGCCAGCAGCTTAGACAGGATGAACACTGAAGCTTTCTTT. The variable domain in full, with the rest retrieved from reference TRBV7-2 and TRBJ1-1, is GAGVSQSPSNKVTEKGKDVELRCDPISGHTALYWYRQSLGQGLEFLIYFQGNSAPDKSGLPSDRFSAERTGGSVSTLTIQRTQQEDSAVYLCASSLDRMNTEAFFGQGTRLTVV.

The V call is TRBV7-8, the J call TRBJ1-6, with TRBD1 as a possible D gene (6 bases). The CDR3 is 16 residues long. Per the germline V gene, CDR1 is SGHVS and CDR2 is FQNEAQ. The V and J ends lost 6 bases and 0 bases respectively, with 12 bases between them. CDR3 bases: TGTGCCAGCAGAAGGGGGAAGAGCTCCTATAATTCACCCCTCCACTTT. It translates to CASRRGKSSYNSPLHF. The full variable domain, completed using reference TRBV7-8 and TRBJ1-6, is GAGVSQSPRYKVAKRGQDVALRCDPISGHVSLFWYQQALGQGPEFLTYFQNEAQLDKSGLPSDRFFAERPEGSVSTLKIQRTQQEDSAVYLCASRRGKSSYNSPLHFGNGTRLTVT.

In its sample, this clonotype was seen a few times. The chain joins TRBV7-6 to TRBJ2-1; no clear D. Deletions cut 1 base from V and 6 bases from J, with 7 bases between. In germline, CDR1 is SGHVS, CDR2 FNYEAQ. This CDR3 spans 13 amino acids. CDR3 in amino acids: CASSLGFFNEQFF. The CDR3, as DNA: TGTGCCAGCAGCTTAGGTTTCTTCAATGAGCAGTTCTTC.

This rearrangement joins TRBV20-1 to TRBJ2-7; either TRBD1 or TRBD2 may fit D (5 bases each). Trimming shortened V by 5 bases and J by 0 bases, and 11 bases separated the two germline ends. The germline V gene has CDR1 DFQATT and CDR2 SNEGSKA (reference sequence). This CDR3 has 13 residues. The CDR3 coding sequence is TGCAGTGCTGGGGCAGGAGGCTCCTACGAGCAGTACTTC. Translating it yields CSAGAGGSYEQYF.

The V gene is TRBV28, the J gene TRBJ1-5, with D possibly TRBD1 on 5 matching bases. CDR3 size: 15 residues. V was shortened by 7 bases and J by 2 bases, with 15 bases between the two germline ends. CDR1 MDHEN and CDR2 SYDVKM come from the germline V gene. The CDR3 bases are TGTGCCAGCATCTCGGGGGGATTGGGCAATCAGCCCCAGCATTTT. It is translated as CASISGGLGNQPQHF.

This clonotype has just a few counts. The rearrangement links TRBV19 to TRBJ1-5, with D hard to call. CDR3 length: 13 residues. The germline V gene encodes CDR1 LNHDA and CDR2 SQIVND (reference sequence). V was cut by 3 bases and J by 7 bases, with 10 bases left in between. The CDR3 loop reads CASSMEGLQPQHF. The DNA for the CDR3 is TGTGCCAGTAGTATGGAAGGCTTGCAGCCCCAGCATTTT.